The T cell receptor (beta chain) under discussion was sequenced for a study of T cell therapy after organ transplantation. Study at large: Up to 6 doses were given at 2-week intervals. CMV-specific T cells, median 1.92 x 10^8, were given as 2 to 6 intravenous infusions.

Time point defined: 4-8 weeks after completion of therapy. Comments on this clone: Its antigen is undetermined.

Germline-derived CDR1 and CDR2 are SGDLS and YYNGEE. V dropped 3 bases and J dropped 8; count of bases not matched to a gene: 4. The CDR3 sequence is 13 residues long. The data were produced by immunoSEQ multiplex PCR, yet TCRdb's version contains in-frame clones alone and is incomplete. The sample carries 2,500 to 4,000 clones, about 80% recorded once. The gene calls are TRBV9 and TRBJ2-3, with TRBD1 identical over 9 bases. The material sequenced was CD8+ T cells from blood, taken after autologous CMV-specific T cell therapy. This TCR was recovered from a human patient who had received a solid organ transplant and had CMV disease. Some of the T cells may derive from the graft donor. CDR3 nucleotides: TGTGCCAGCAGCGGTGGGACAGGGAGTACGCAGTATTTT. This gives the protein CASSGGTGSTQYF.